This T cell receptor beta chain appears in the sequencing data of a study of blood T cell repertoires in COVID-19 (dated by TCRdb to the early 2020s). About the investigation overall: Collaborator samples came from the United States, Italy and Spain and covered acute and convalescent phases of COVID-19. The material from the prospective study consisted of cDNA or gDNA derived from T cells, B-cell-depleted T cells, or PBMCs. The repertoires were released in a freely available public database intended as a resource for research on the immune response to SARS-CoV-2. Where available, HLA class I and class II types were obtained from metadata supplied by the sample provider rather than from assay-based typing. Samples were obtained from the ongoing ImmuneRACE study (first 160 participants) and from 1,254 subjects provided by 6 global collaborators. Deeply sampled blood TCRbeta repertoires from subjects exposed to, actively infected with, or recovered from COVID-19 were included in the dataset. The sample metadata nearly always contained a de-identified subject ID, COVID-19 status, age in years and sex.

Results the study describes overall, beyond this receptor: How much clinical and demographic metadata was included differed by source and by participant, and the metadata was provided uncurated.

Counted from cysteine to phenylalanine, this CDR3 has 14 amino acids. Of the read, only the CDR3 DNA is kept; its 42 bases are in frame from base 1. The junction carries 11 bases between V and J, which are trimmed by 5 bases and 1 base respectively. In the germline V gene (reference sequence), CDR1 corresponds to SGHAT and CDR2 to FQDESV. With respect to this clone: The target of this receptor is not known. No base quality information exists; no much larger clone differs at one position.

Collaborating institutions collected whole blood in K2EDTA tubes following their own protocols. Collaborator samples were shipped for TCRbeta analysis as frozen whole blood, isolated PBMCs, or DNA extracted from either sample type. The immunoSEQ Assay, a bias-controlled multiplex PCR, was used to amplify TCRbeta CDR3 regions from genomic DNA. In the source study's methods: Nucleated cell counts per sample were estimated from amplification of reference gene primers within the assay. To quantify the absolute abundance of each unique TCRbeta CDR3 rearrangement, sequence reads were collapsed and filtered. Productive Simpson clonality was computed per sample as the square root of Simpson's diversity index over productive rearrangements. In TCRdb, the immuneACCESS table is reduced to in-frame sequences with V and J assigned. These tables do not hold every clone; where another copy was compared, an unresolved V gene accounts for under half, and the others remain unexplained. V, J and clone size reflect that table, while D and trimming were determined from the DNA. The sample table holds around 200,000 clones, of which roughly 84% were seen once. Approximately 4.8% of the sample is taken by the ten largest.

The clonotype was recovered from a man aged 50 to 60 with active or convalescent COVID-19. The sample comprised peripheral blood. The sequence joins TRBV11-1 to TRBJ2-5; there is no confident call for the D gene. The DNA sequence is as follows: TGTGCCAGCAGCCGTGGTACCGGCCAAGAGACCCAGTACTTC. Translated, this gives CASSRGTGQETQYF.